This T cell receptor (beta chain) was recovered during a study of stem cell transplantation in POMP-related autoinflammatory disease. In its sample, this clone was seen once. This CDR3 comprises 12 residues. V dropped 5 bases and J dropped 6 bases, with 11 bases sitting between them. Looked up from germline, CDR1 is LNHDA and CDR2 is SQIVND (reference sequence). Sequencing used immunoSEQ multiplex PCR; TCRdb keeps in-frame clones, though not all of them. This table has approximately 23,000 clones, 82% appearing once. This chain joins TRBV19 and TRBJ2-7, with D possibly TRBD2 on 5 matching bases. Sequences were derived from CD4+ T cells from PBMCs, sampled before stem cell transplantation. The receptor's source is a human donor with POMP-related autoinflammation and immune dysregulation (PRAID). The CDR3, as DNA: TGTGCCAGTAGTTCCTCCGGAGGCGAGCAGTACTTC. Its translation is CASSSSGGEQYF. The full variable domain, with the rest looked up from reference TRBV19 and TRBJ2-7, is DGGITQSPKYLFRKEGQNVTLSCEQNLNHDAMYWYRQDPGQGLRLIYYSQIVNDFQKGDIAEGYSVSREKKESFPLTVTSAQKNPTAFYLCASSSSGGEQYFGPGTRLTVT.